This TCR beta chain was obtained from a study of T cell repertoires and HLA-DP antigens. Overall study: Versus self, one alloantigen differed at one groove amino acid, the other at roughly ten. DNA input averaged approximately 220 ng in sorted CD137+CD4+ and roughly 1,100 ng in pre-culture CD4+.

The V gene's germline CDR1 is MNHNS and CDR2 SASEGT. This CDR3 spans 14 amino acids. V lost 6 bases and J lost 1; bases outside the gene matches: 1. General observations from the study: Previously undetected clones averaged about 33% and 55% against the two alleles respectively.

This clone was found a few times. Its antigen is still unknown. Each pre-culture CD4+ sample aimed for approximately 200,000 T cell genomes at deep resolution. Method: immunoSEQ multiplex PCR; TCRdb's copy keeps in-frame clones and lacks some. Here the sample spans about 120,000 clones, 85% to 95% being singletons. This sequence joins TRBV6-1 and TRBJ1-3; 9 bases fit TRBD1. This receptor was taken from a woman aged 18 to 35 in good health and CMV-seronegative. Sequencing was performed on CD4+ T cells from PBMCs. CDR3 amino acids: CASRDRGSGNTIYF. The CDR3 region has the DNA TGTGCCAGCAGGGACAGGGGATCTGGAAACACCATATATTTT.